This is a list of T cell receptor beta chains from one sample in a study of T cell responses to AZD1222 COVID-19 vaccine. The protocol was immunoSEQ multiplex PCR, while the TCRdb copy is restricted to in-frame clones and leaves out a portion. The sample holds 180,000 or so clones, approximately 90% seen once. Material: peripheral blood, obtained 28 days after the second AZD1222 dose. The receptors derive from an adult who received the AZD1222 COVID-19 vaccine. CDR3s include the opening cysteine and the closing phenylalanine or tryptophan. The D gene is left open where the match is weak. Expanded clones are given a class, and other clones once, few, many or no size at all.

.	.	TRBV6-5	TRBJ1-2	CASSYSGRNGYTF	TGTGCCAGCAGTTACTCGGGGCGTAACGGCTACACCTTC
TRBD1	.	TRBV29-1	TRBJ2-5	CSVGGPRQGVGETQYF	TGCAGCGTTGGGGGCCCTCGACAGGGGGTGGGAGAGACCCAGTACTTC
TRBD1	few	TRBV7-2	TRBJ1-2	CASSLDGGQGYGYTF	TGTGCCAGCAGCTTAGATGGGGGACAGGGATATGGCTACACCTTC
TRBD1	.	TRBV12-3/TRBV12-4	TRBJ2-1	CASSRQGIEQFF	TGTGCCAGCAGCCGACAGGGGATTGAGCAGTTCTTC
.	once	TRBV25-1	TRBJ2-2	CASSPRANTNTGELFF	TGTGCCAGCAGTCCCAGGGCCAACACGAACACCGGGGAGCTGTTTTTT
.	.	TRBV20-1	TRBJ2-1	CSCNRYNEQFF	TGCAGTTGTAACAGGTACAATGAGCAGTTCTTC
TRBD2	.	TRBV27	TRBJ2-1	CASSPTSGGRYNEQFF	TGTGCCAGCAGTCCGACTAGCGGGGGAAGATACAATGAGCAGTTCTTC
TRBD1	.	TRBV18	TRBJ1-2	CASSHGQGTDGYGYTF	TGTGCCAGCTCTCATGGACAGGGAACGGACGGGTATGGCTACACCTTC
TRBD1	.	TRBV18	TRBJ2-1	CASSPLDRGPGNEQFF	TGTGCCAGCTCACCCCTGGACAGGGGGCCAGGAAATGAGCAGTTCTTC
.	.	TRBV7-8	TRBJ1-1	CASSLAYGNTEAFF	TGTGCCAGCAGCTTAGCTTACGGGAACACTGAAGCTTTCTTT
TRBD1	.	TRBV3-1/TRBV3-2	TRBJ1-1	CASRDRAGTEAFF	TGTGCCAGCAGGGACAGGGCGGGAACTGAAGCTTTCTTT
.	.	TRBV5-8	TRBJ1-1	CASSFQHMNTEAFF	TGTGCCAGCAGCTTTCAACACATGAACACTGAAGCTTTCTTT
.	.	TRBV7-2	TRBJ2-3	CASSLDGGGLPDTQYF	TGTGCCAGCAGCTTAGATGGGGGGGGCCTCCCGGATACGCAGTATTTT
.	.	TRBV30	TRBJ1-2	CAWLPLRGPLHYGYTF	TGTGCCTGGCTACCCCTCCGGGGACCCCTACACTATGGCTACACCTTC
.	.	TRBV5-5	TRBJ1-3	CASSLGYDSSGNTIYF	TGTGCCAGCAGCTTAGGGTATGACTCCTCTGGAAACACCATATATTTT
TRBD1	.	TRBV11-2	TRBJ2-1	CASSQGQGSYNEQFF	TGTGCCAGCAGCCAGGGACAGGGATCCTACAATGAGCAGTTCTTC
TRBD1	.	TRBV5-5	TRBJ1-4	CASRTGGTANEKLFF	TGTGCCAGCAGAACAGGGGGGACCGCTAATGAAAAACTGTTTTTT
.	.	TRBV18	TRBJ1-2	CASSPSAGVTF	TGTGCCAGCTCACCAAGCGCCGGAGTCACCTTC
.	.	TRBV30	TRBJ2-6	CAWGRFGANVLTF	TGTGCCTGGGGAAGGTTTGGGGCCAACGTCCTGACTTTC
.	.	TRBV18	TRBJ2-5	CASSTQWTTQETQYF	TGTGCCAGCTCCACCCAATGGACCACCCAAGAGACCCAGTACTTC
TRBD1	.	TRBV5-1	TRBJ1-4	CASSLSGQGGEKLFF	TGCGCCAGCAGCTTGTCTGGACAGGGGGGTGAAAAACTGTTTTTT
TRBD1	.	TRBV5-1	TRBJ2-7	CASNDRVGYEQYF	TGCGCCAGCAATGACAGGGTGGGCTACGAGCAGTACTTC
.	.	TRBV11-3	TRBJ2-5	CASSLRGLGSETQYF	TGTGCCAGCAGCTTAAGGGGACTGGGGTCCGAGACCCAGTACTTC
TRBD2	.	TRBV11-2	TRBJ2-3	CASRPSGSTDTQYF	TGTGCCAGCAGACCTAGCGGGAGCACAGATACGCAGTATTTT
TRBD1	.	TRBV6-2/TRBV6-3	TRBJ2-2	CASSYSRRQGAPIGDTGELFF	TGTGCCAGCAGTTACTCGAGGCGTCAGGGGGCCCCAATAGGGGACACCGGGGAGCTGTTTTTT
TRBD1	.	TRBV7-9	TRBJ2-1	CASSPGTVVDEQFF	TGTGCCAGCAGCCCAGGGACAGTGGTCGATGAGCAGTTCTTC
TRBD1	.	TRBV27	TRBJ2-1	CASSPSRDRAMIEQFF	TGTGCCAGCAGTCCAAGCCGGGACAGGGCCATGATTGAGCAGTTCTTC
.	few	TRBV20-1	TRBJ2-7	CSAAQSWVQYF	TGCAGTGCTGCTCAGTCCTGGGTGCAGTACTTC
.	.	TRBV16	TRBJ1-5	CASSRSNQPQHF	TGTGCCAGCAGCCGGAGCAATCAGCCCCAGCATTTT
.	.	TRBV6-5	TRBJ1-1	CASREFSQGSWAFF	TGTGCCAGCAGAGAGTTCTCACAGGGCTCATGGGCTTTCTTT
.	.	TRBV28	TRBJ2-7	CASSPAGYEQYF	TGTGCCAGCAGCCCGGCGGGCTACGAGCAGTACTTC
.	.	TRBV18	TRBJ1-3	CASSPQSSGNTIYF	TGTGCCAGCTCACCGCAGAGCTCTGGAAACACCATATATTTT
.	.	TRBV19	TRBJ1-5	CASSILGGQGPQHF	TGTGCCAGTAGTATTTTAGGAGGCCAGGGGCCCCAGCATTTT
TRBD1	.	TRBV30	TRBJ1-3	CAWSVRKQGRTGNTIYF	TGTGCCTGGAGTGTACGTAAACAGGGGCGGACTGGAAACACCATATATTTT
.	once	TRBV6-5	TRBJ2-7	CASSYSIGAYEQYF	TGTGCCAGCAGTTACTCGATTGGGGCCTACGAGCAGTACTTC